This T cell receptor (beta chain) was captured by sequencing in a study of graft-versus-host responses after intestinal transplantation. Generated by immunoSEQ multiplex PCR, the TCRdb table keeps only in-frame clones and is missing some. The sample lists 98,000 or so clones; 86% were seen once. On this clone: The antigen is unknown.

Overall study results and limits: Among circulating GvH clones, peak levels were associated with early post-transplant declines in HvG clones.

CDR1 is SNHLY, CDR2 FYNNEI, per germline. The CDR3 has 12 amino acids. Between the trimmed V and J ends, which lost 11 bases and 5 bases, there was a span of 16 bases. The genes are TRBV2 and TRBJ2-7; D may be TRBD1 or TRBD2 (7 bases each). The material sequenced was PBMCs, taken 255 days after intestinal transplant. The TCR sequence derives from a human patient who received an intestinal transplant, so some T cells may come from the graft donor. The CDR3 reads CASNRGGNEQYF. CDR3 DNA: TGTGCCTCCAACAGGGGAGGGAACGAGCAGTACTTC.